These T cell receptor beta chains were read from a single sample in a study of technical replicates of blood from several donors. Generated by immunoSEQ multiplex PCR, the TCRdb table keeps only in-frame clones and is missing some. The profile shows tens of thousands of clones, about 93% of them singletons. Material: T cells isolated from PBMCs. The receptors here all came from a human donor in good health. The CDR3 runs from the conserved cysteine through the conserved F or W. The order of the fields is J gene, V gene, D gene, clone size, CDR3 DNA, CDR3 protein. D genes are given only for firm matches. A row's size may be missing; if present it is once, few, many or a size class.

TRBJ2-7 TRBV10-3 NA NA TGTGCCATCAGAGGGATCCAAACTAGCACAGACGAGCAGTACTTC CAIRGIQTSTDEQYF
TRBJ2-1 TRBV5-5 TRBD1 NA TGTGCCAGCAGCCCGACAGGGGACTACAATGAGCAGTTCTTC CASSPTGDYNEQFF
TRBJ2-1 TRBV5-4 NA NA TGTGCCAGCAGCTTGAAAGTATCTGGGAGGAGCTCCTACAATGAGCAGTTCTTC CASSLKVSGRSSYNEQFF
TRBJ2-3 TRBV9 NA NA TGTGCCAGCAGCGTAGCGGATACGCAGTATTTT CASSVADTQYF
TRBJ2-5 TRBV2 NA once TGTGCCAGCAGCGGGGAGGTAGAGACCCAGTACTTC CASSGEVETQYF
TRBJ2-7 TRBV2 TRBD1 NA TGTGCCAGCAGCACCGGGACAGGGTCCTACGAGCAGTACTTC CASSTGTGSYEQYF
TRBJ2-1 TRBV19 TRBD2 NA TGTGCCAGTAGTATAACAGGACTAGCGGGAGGGAATGAGCAGTTCTTC CASSITGLAGGNEQFF
TRBJ1-1 TRBV2 TRBD1 NA TGTGCCAGCAGTGGGCAGGGGGCGGGTGCTTTCTTT CASSGQGAGAFF
TRBJ2-5 TRBV10-1 TRBD2 NA TGCGCCAGCAGTGAACCCGGACTAGCGGGAGGGGATGGGACCCAGTACTTC CASSEPGLAGGDGTQYF
TRBJ2-3 TRBV7-8 NA once TGTGCCAGCAGCCGAAGGGAGCTTAGCACAGATACGCAGTATTTT CASSRRELSTDTQYF
TRBJ2-7 TRBV28 NA NA TGTGCCAGCAGTCACCTCAGGGTACCCTACGAGCAGTACTTC CASSHLRVPYEQYF
TRBJ1-5 TRBV19 NA NA TGTGCCAGTAGTATAGATCGATGGGAGTCGCCCCAGCATTTT CASSIDRWESPQHF
TRBJ1-3 TRBV19 NA once TGTGCCAGTAGGTACGTGAGCTCTGGAAACACCATATATTTT CASRYVSSGNTIYF
TRBJ2-5 TRBV5-1 NA NA TGCGCCAGCAGCTTGGGCGGGGTCGAGGAGACCCAGTACTTC CASSLGGVEETQYF
TRBJ1-1 TRBV5-1 NA NA TGCGCCAGCAGCTTGGCTACTGAAGCTTTCTTT CASSLATEAFF
TRBJ2-6 TRBV30 NA NA TGTGCCTGGAGTGAGGGAGGTGCTGGGGCCAACGTCCTGACTTTC CAWSEGGAGANVLTF
TRBJ2-1 TRBV11-2 NA NA TGTGCCAGCAGATTACGAGGGAATGAGCAGTTCTTC CASRLRGNEQFF
TRBJ1-1 TRBV5-6 NA NA TGTGCCAGCTGGCGGGGGGTGTCTGAAGCTTTCTTT CASWRGVSEAFF
TRBJ2-7 TRBV28 NA NA TGTGCCAGCAGTTCTGAGGAATTACCCTCCTACGAGCAGTACTTC CASSSEELPSYEQYF
TRBJ2-1 TRBV11-2 TRBD2 NA TGTGCCAGCAGCTTATTTTTAGCGGGAGGAGTGAATGAGCAGTTCTTC CASSLFLAGGVNEQFF
TRBJ1-1 TRBV6-5 NA NA TGTGCCAGCAGCCTAACCAGGGGAACTGAAGCTTTCTTT CASSLTRGTEAFF
TRBJ2-1 TRBV4-1 TRBD2 NA TGCGCCAGCAGTTTTCCCAATAGCGGGAGGGCCGCCTACAATGAGCAGTTCTTC CASSFPNSGRAAYNEQFF
TRBJ2-3 TRBV10-1 TRBD1 NA TGCGCCAGCAGTGGAATCCGGGACAGGGGGTTGGATACGCAGTATTTT CASSGIRDRGLDTQYF
TRBJ2-4 TRBV28 TRBD2 NA TGTGCCAGCAGTGTCGACACGACTAGCGGGAGGTACATTCAGTACTTC CASSVDTTSGRYIQYF
TRBJ2-1 TRBV5-6 TRBD1 NA TGTGCCAGCAGCTGGAACAGGGGGGAAGGGCAGTTCTTC CASSWNRGEGQFF
TRBJ2-7 TRBV2 TRBD1 NA TGTGCCAGCAGTGTCAGGTGGGCAGGACAGGGCCTTCGCGAGCAGTACTTC CASSVRWAGQGLREQYF
TRBJ2-7 TRBV4-1 NA NA TGCGCCAGCAGCCAAGAAGGGGACTCCTACGAGCAGTACTTC CASSQEGDSYEQYF
TRBJ1-5 TRBV6-1 NA NA TGTGCCGGGGGCTTACAGGAAAATCAGCCCCAGCATTTT CAGGLQENQPQHF
TRBJ2-3 TRBV4-1 TRBD2 NA TGCGCCAGCAGCCAAGCTCGGACTAGCGGACGCACAGATACGCAGTATTTT CASSQARTSGRTDTQYF
TRBJ2-2 TRBV21-1 NA NA TGTGCCAGCAGCAAAGCAAAAGGGGACGGGGAGCTGTTTTTT CASSKAKGDGELFF
TRBJ2-2 TRBV5-4 NA NA TGTGCCAGCAGCTTGCCCCGGGGGACCGGGGAGCTGTTTTTT CASSLPRGTGELFF
TRBJ2-5 TRBV19 TRBD2 NA TGTGCCAGTAGTAGACTAGCGGGAGGGCCGATGGAGACCCAGTACTTC CASSRLAGGPMETQYF
TRBJ1-6 TRBV5-1 TRBD1 once TGCGCCAGCAGCTCCGGACAGGGGTTGTCACCCCTCCACTTT CASSSGQGLSPLHF
TRBJ2-3 TRBV7-9 TRBD2 NA TGTGCCAGCAGCCCCCGACTAGCGGGGGGGCCTGCAGATACGCAGTATTTT CASSPRLAGGPADTQYF